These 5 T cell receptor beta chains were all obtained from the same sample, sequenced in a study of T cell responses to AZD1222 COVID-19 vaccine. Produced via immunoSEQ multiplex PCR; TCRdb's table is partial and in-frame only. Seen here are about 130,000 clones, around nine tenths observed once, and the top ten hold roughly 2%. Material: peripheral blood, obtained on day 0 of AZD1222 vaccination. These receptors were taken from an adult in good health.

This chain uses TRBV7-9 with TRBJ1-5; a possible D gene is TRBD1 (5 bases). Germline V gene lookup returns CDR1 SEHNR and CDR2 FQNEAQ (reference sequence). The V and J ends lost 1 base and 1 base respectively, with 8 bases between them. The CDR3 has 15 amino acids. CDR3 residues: CASSLEGQSNQPQHF. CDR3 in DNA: TGTGCCAGCAGCTTAGAGGGGCAGAGCAATCAGCCCCAGCATTTT.

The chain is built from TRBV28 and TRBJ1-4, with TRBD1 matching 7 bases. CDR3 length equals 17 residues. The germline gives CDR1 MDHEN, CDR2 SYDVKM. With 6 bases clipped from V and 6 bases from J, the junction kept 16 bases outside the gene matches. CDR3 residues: CASSSQRGGTGHEKLFF. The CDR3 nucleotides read TGTGCCAGCAGCTCACAGCGAGGGGGCACAGGTCATGAAAAACTGTTTTTT.

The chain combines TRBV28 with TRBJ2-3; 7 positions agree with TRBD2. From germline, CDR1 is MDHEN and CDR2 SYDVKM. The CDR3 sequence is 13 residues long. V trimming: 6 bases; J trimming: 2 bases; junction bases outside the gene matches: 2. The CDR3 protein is CASRGGYTDTQYF. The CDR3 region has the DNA TGTGCCAGCAGGGGGGGGTACACAGATACGCAGTATTTT.

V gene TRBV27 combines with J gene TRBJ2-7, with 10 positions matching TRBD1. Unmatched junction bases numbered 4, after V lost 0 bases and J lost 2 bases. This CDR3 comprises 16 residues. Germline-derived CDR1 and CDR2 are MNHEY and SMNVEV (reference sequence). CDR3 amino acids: CASSLSGGQGPYEQYF. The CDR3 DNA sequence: TGTGCCAGCAGTTTATCCGGGGGACAGGGGCCCTACGAGCAGTACTTC.

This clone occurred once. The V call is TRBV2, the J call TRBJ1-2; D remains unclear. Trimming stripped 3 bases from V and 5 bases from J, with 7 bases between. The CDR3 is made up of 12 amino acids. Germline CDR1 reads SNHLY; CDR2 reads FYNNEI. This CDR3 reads CASSDLFYGYTF. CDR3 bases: TGTGCCAGCAGTGACCTGTTTTATGGCTACACCTTC.